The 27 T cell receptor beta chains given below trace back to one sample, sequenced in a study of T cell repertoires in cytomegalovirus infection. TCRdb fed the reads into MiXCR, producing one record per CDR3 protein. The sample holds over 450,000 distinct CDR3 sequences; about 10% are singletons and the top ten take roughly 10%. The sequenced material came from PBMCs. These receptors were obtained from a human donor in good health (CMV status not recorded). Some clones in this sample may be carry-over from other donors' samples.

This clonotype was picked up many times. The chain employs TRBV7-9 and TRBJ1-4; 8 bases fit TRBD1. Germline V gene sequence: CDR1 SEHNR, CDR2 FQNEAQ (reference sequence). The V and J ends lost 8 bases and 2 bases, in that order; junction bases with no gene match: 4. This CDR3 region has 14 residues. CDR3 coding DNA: TGTGCCAGCTCCTACAGGGGGACTAATGAAAAACTGTTTTTT. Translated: CASSYRGTNEKLFF.

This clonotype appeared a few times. The CDR3 loop reads CASSSTGLGTGANVLTF. In DNA form, the CDR3 reads TGTGCCAGCAGTTCGACAGGGTTGGGGACCGGGGCCAACGTCCTGACTTTC. The chain is built from TRBV28 and TRBJ2-6; TRBD1 aligns across 7 bases. V gave up 4 bases and J gave up 4 bases; unmatched junction bases: 10. The germline V gene encodes CDR1 MDHEN and CDR2 SYDVKM. CDR3 length: 17 residues.

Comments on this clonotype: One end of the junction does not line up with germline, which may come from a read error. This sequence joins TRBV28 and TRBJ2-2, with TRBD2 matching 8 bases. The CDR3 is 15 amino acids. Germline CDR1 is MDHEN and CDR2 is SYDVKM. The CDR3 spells CANSFGRGHRVELFF. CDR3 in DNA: TGTGCCAACAGTTTCGGGAGGGGACACCGCGTGGAGCTGTTTTTT.

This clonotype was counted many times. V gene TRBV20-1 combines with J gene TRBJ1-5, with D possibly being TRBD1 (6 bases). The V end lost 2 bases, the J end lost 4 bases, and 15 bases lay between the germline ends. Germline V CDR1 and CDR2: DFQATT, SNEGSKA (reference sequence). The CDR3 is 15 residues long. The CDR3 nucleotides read TGCAGTGCTAGACAAGCGGACAGCCCTAATCAGCCCCAGCATTTT. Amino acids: CSARQADSPNQPQHF.

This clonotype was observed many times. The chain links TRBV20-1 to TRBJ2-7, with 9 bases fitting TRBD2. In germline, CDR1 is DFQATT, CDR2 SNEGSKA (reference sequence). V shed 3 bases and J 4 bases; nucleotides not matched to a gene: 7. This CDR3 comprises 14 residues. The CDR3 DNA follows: TGCAGTGCTAGTTTGCGGGAGGGCCGTTACGAGCAGTACTTC. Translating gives CSASLREGRYEQYF.

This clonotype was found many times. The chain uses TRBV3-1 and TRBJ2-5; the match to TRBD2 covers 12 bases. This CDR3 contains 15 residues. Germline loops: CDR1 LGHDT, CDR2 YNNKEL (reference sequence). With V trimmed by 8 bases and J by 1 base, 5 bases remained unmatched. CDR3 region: CASCPTSGSQETQYF. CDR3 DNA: TGTGCCAGCTGTCCGACTAGCGGGAGCCAAGAGACCCAGTACTTC.

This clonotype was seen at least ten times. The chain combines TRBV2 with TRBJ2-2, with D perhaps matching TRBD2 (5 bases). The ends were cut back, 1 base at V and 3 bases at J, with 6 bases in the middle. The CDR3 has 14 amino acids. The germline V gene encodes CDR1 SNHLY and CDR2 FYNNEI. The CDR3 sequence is CASSEERDTGELFF. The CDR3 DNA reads TGTGCCAGCAGTGAAGAGAGGGACACCGGGGAGCTGTTTTTT.

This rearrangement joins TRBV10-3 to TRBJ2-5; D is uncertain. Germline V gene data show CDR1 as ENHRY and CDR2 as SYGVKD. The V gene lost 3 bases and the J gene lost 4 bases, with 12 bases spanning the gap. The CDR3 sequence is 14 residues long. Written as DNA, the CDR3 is TGTGCCATCAGTGATGGAGAGACCATAGAGACCCAGTACTTC. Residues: CAISDGETIETQYF.

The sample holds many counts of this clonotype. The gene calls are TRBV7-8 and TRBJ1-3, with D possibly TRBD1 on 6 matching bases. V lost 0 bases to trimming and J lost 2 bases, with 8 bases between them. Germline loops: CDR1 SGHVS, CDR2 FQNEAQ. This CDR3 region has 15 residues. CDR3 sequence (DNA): TGTGCCAGCAGCTTAGCCCCAGGGGCTGGAAACACCATATATTTT. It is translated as CASSLAPGAGNTIYF.

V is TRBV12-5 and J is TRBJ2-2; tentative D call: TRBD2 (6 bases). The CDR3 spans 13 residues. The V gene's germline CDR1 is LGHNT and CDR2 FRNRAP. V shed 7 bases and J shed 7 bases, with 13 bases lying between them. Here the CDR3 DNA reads TGTGCTAGTGCCTCGCGGGGTGGCGGGGAGCTGTTTTTT. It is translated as CASASRGGGELFF.

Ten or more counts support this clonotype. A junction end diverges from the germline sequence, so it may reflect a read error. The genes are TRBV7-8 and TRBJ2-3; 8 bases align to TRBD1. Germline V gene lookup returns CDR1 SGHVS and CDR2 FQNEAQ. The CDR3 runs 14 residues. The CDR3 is CASSLAEGTGTQYF. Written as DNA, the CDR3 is TGTGCCAGCAGCTTAGCTGAGGGGACAGGTACGCAGTATTTT.

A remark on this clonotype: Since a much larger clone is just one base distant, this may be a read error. CDR3 residues: CASSNERGTYQPQHF. The DNA of the CDR3 is TGTGCCAGTAGTAACGAACGGGGGACCTATCAGCCCCAGCATTTT. This chain uses TRBV19 with TRBJ1-5; TRBD1 might be the D (5 bases). CDR1 is LNHDA and CDR2 is SQIVND in the germline V gene (reference sequence). Trimming pared 4 bases from V and 5 bases from J, leaving 15 bases between. There are 15 residues in the CDR3. The variable domain in full, completed from reference TRBV19 and TRBJ1-5, reads DGGITQSPKYLFRKEGQNVTLSCEQNLNHDAMYWYRQDPGQGLRLIYYSQIVNDFQKGDIAEGYSVSREKKESFPLTVTSAQKNPTAFYLCASSNERGTYQPQHFGDGTRLSIL.

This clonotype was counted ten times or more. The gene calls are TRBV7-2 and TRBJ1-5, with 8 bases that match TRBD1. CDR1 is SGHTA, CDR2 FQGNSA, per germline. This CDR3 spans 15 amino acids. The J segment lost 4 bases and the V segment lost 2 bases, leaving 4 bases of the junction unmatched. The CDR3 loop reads CASSLFRTGNQPQHF. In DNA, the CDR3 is TGTGCCAGCAGCTTATTCCGGACAGGGAATCAGCCCCAGCATTTT.

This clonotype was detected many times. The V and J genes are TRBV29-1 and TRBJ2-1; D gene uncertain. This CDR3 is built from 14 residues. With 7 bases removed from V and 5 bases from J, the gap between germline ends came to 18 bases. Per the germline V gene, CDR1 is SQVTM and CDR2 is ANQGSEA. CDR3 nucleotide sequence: TGCAGCGCTACCCGGACGGCGATAAACAATGAGCAGTTCTTC. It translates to CSATRTAINNEQFF.

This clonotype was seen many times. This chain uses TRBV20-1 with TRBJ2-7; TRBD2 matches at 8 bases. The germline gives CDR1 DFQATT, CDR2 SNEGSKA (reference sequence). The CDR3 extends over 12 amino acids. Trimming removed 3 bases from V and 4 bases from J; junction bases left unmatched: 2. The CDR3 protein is CSARLAGYEQYF. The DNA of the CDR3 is TGCAGTGCTAGGCTAGCGGGTTACGAGCAGTACTTC.

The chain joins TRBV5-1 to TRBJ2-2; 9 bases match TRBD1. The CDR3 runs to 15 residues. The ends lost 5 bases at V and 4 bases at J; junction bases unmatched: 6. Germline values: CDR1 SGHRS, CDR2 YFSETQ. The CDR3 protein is CASRPDRGVTGELFF. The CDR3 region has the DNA TGCGCCAGCAGACCGGACAGGGGAGTCACCGGGGAGCTGTTTTTT.

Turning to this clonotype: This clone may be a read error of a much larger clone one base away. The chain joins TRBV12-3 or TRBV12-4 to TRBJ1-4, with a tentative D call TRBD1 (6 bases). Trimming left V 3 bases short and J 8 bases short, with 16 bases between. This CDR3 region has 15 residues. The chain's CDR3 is CASSFRQVGNEKLFF. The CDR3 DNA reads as TGTGCCAGCAGTTTCCGACAGGTGGGAAACGAAAAACTGTTTTTT.

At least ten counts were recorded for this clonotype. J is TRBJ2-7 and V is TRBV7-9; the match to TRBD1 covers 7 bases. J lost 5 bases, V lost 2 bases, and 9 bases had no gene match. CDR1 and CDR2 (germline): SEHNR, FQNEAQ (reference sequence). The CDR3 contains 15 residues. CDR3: CASSLKATGSDEQYF. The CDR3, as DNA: TGTGCCAGCAGCTTAAAGGCGACAGGGAGTGACGAGCAGTACTTC.

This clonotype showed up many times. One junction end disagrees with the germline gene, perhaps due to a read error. CDR3 nucleotides: TGTGCCAGCAGCCTAACCGGGACAGGGTTGGGGACCCAGTACTTC. This gives the protein CASSLTGTGLGTQYF. The chain combines TRBV7-3 with TRBJ2-5; 9 bases line up with TRBD1. The CDR3 spans 15 residues. Per germline, CDR1 SGHTA and CDR2 FQGTGA. Combining the CDR3 with reference TRBV7-3 and TRBJ2-5 gives the whole variable domain GAGVSQTPSNKVTEKGKYVELRCDPISGHTALYWYRQSLGQGPEFLIYFQGTGAADDSGLPNDRFFAVRPEGSVSTLKIQRTERGDSAVYLCASSLTGTGLGTQYFGPGTRLLVL.

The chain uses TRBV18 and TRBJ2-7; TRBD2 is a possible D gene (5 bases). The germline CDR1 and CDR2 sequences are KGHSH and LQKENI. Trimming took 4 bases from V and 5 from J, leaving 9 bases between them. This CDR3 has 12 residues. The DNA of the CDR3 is TGTGCCAGCTCACGTGAGAGGGACGAGCAGTACTTC. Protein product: CASSRERDEQYF.

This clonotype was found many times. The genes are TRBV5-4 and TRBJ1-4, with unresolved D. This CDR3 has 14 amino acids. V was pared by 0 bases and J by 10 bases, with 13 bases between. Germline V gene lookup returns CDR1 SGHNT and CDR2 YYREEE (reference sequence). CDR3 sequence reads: CASSLATRKGKLFF. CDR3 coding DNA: TGTGCCAGCAGCTTGGCGACAAGGAAAGGAAAACTGTTTTTT.

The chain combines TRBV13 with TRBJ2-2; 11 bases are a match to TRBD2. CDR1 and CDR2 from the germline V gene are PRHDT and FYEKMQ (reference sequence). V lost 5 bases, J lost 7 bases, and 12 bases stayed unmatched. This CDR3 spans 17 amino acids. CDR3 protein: CASSPPSGRRSSGELFF. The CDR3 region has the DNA TGTGCCAGCAGCCCCCCTAGCGGGAGGAGGTCAAGCGGGGAGCTGTTTTTT.

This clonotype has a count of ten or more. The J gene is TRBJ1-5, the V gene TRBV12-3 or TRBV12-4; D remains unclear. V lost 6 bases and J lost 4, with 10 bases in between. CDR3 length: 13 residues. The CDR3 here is CASRQDGNQPQHF. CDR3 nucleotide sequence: TGTGCCAGCAGACAAGACGGGAATCAGCCCCAGCATTTT.

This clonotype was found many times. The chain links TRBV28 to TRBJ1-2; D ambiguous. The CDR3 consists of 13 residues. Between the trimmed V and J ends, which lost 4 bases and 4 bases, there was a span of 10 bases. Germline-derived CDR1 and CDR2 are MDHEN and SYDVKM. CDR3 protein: CASSSPQVYGYTF. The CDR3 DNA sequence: TGTGCCAGCAGTTCCCCGCAGGTCTATGGCTACACCTTC.

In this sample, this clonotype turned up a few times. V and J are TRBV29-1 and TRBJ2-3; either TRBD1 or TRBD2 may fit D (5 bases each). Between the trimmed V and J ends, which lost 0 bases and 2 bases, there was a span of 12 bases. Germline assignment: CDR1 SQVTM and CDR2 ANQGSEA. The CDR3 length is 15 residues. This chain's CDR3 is CSVEDPGAFTDTQYF. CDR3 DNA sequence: TGCAGCGTTGAAGATCCCGGGGCTTTCACAGATACGCAGTATTTT.

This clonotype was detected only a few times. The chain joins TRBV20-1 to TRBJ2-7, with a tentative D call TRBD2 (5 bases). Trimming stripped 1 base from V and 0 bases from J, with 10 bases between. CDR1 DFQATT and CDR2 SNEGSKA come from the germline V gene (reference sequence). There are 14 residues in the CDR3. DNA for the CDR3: TGCAGTGCTAGAGCTCTAGCAGCCTCCTACGAGCAGTACTTC. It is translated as CSARALAASYEQYF.

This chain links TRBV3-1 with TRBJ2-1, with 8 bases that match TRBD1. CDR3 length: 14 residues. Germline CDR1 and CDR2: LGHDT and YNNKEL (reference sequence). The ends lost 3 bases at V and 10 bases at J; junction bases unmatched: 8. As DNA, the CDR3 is TGTGCCAGCAGCCAGTGGGACAGGACAGGGGAGCAGTTCTTC. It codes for CASSQWDRTGEQFF.